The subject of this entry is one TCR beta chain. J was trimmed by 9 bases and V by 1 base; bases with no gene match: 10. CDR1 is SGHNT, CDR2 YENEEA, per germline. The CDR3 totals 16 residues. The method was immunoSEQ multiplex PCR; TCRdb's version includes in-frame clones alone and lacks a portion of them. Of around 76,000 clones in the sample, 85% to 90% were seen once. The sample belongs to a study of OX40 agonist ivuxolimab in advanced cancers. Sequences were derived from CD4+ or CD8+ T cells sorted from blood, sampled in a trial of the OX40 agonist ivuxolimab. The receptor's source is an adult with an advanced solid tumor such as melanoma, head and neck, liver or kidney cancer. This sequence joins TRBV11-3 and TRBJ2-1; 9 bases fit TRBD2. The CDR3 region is CASSLVLAGDLPEQFF. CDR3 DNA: TGTGCCAGCAGCTTAGTACTAGCGGGTGATCTTCCTGAGCAGTTCTTC.